The source of this T cell receptor beta chain is a study of T cells after yellow fever vaccination. V was shortened by 8 bases and J by 1 base, with 8 bases between the two germline ends. This CDR3 has 13 amino acids. Germline V gives CDR1 SNHLY, CDR2 FYNNEI. TCRdb independently ran MiXCR on the 5' RACE reads; one entry per CDR3 protein. Of about 160,000 distinct CDR3 sequences in the sample, more than 5.5% are singletons; the top ten hold roughly 2.5%. In this sample, this clonotype turned up many times. This specimen was CD4+ T cells sorted from PBMCs, taken about 5 days after the first yellow fever vaccination. This TCR came from a young man who received the YFV17D yellow fever vaccine. The chain recombines TRBV2 with TRBJ2-2; no clear D. The CDR3 sequence: CASVWLNTGELFF. The CDR3 DNA is TGTGCCAGCGTGTGGTTGAACACCGGGGAGCTGTTTTTT.